One sample yielded the 27 T cell receptor beta chains listed below, sequenced in a study of T-cell reconstitution after alpha-beta-depleted transplantation in children. For TCRbeta, the library was prepared with unique molecular identifiers. TCRdb reprocessed the PCR reads with MiXCR, giving one entry per CDR3 protein. This sample carries about 500,000 distinct CDR3 sequences, about 30% of them seen once, and the ten largest clones take less than 2.5%. The sample in question was PBMCs from the stem cell graft donor, obtained from the stem cell graft. These receptors came from a human donor who donated a stem cell graft to a child with aplastic anemia.

V gene TRBV5-4 combines with J gene TRBJ1-1; D unclear. The CDR3 contains 15 residues. CDR1 is SGHNT, CDR2 YYREEE, per germline (reference sequence). V lost 0 bases, J lost 0 bases, and 9 bases lay in between. In DNA, the CDR3 is TGTGCCAGCAGCTTGGGTGCGATAATGAACACTGAAGCTTTCTTT. Protein product: CASSLGAIMNTEAFF. Complete variable domain (other parts from reference TRBV5-4 and TRBJ1-1): ETGVTQSPTHLIKTRGQQVTLRCSSQSGHNTVSWYQQALGQGPQFIFQYYREEENGRGNFPPRFSGLQFPNYSSELNVNALELDDSALYLCASSLGAIMNTEAFFGQGTRLTVV.

The gene calls are TRBV29-1 and TRBJ1-3; unclear D gene. In germline, CDR1 is SQVTM, CDR2 ANQGSEA. The CDR3 is 13 amino acids. Trimming took off 3 bases at V and 3 bases at J, with 9 bases between the two ends. As DNA, the CDR3 is TGCAGCGTTGATGTTCGGAATGGAAACACCATATATTTT. Its translation: CSVDVRNGNTIYF.

The CDR3 DNA reads TGTGCCAGTATGGCGGGAGGGCTGAGGACCGGGGAGCTGTTTTTT. It yields the protein CASMAGGLRTGELFF. The chain has TRBV19 and TRBJ2-2; the match to TRBD2 covers 9 bases. The germline V gene has CDR1 LNHDA and CDR2 SQIVND (reference sequence). The CDR3 length is 15 residues. V was pared by 7 bases and J by 5 bases, with 8 bases of the junction left unmatched.

In its sample, this clonotype was seen a few times. DNA of the CDR3: TGCAGTGCAGCTCCGAAGACCCAGTACTTC. It codes for CSAAPKTQYF. The chain links TRBV20-1 to TRBJ2-5; D is undetermined. Per the germline V gene, CDR1 is DFQATT and CDR2 is SNEGSKA (reference sequence). The CDR3 is 10 amino acids. V was pared by 6 bases and J by 6 bases, with 8 bases between.

Only a few counts were recorded for this clonotype. V gene TRBV6-5 combines with J gene TRBJ1-2, with no clear D. The CDR3 extends over 13 amino acids. CDR1 MNHEY and CDR2 SVGAGI come from the germline V gene. Trimming cost V 2 bases and J 7 bases, with 11 bases left between them. In nucleotides, the CDR3 is TGTGCCAGCAGTTACGCTGGGAGACTTGGCTACACCTTC. Amino acid sequence: CASSYAGRLGYTF.

This chain connects TRBV19 to TRBJ1-1; D may be TRBD1 (5 bases). The CDR3 is 15 amino acids. V was shortened by 4 bases and J by 0 bases, with 12 bases between the two germline ends. CDR1 and CDR2 (germline): LNHDA, SQIVND (reference sequence). The CDR3 protein is CASSRPKTVNTEAFF. CDR3 DNA sequence: TGTGCCAGTAGTAGACCTAAGACAGTGAACACTGAAGCTTTCTTT.

This clonotype was seen many times. This chain uses TRBV7-2 with TRBJ2-5, with D perhaps matching TRBD1 (6 bases). Trimming took 6 bases from V and 1 from J, leaving 12 bases between them. This CDR3 has 14 residues. From germline, CDR1 is SGHTA and CDR2 FQGNSA. This CDR3 reads CASSSDRSQETQYF. The CDR3 DNA is TGTGCCAGCAGTTCCGACAGGAGCCAAGAGACCCAGTACTTC.

This clonotype has more than one count but fewer than ten. The gene calls are TRBV30 and TRBJ1-1; no firm D call. CDR3 length equals 11 residues. Trimming pared 4 bases from V and 6 bases from J, leaving 9 bases between. CDR1 is GTSNPN and CDR2 is SVGIG in the germline V gene (reference sequence). CDR3 coding DNA: TGTGCCTGGAAAGGTGGGCCTGAAGCTTTCTTT. Translating gives CAWKGGPEAFF.

This chain connects TRBV4-3 to TRBJ1-2, with a tentative D call TRBD1 (6 bases). CDR3 length: 15 residues. The germline V gene encodes CDR1 LGHNA and CDR2 YSLEER. V lost 1 base and J lost 4, with 13 bases in between. In nucleotides, the CDR3 is TGCGCCAGCAGCCAAGTCGTAGGGGGAATCTATGGCTACACCTTC. It codes for CASSQVVGGIYGYTF.

The chain couples TRBV5-6 to TRBJ1-3; no firm D call. The germline V and J ends were trimmed by 4 bases and 0 bases, with 14 bases remaining between them. Germline V gene sequence: CDR1 SGHDT, CDR2 YYEEEE. CDR3 length: 16 amino acids. CDR3 nucleotide sequence: TGTGCCAGCAGCCTGGTAACATCAGCCTCTGGAAACACCATATATTTT. It encodes CASSLVTSASGNTIYF. Full variable domain (missing parts from reference TRBV5-6 and TRBJ1-3): DAGVTQSPTHLIKTRGQQVTLRCSPKSGHDTVSWYQQALGQGPQFIFQYYEEEERQRGNFPDRFSGHQFPNYSSELNVNALLLGDSALYLCASSLVTSASGNTIYFGEGSWLTVV.

The rearrangement uses TRBV5-1 and TRBJ2-5, with D maybe TRBD2 (6 bases). The V gene's germline CDR1 is SGHRS and CDR2 YFSETQ. V was cut by 3 bases and J by 5 bases, with 11 bases left in between. The CDR3 totals 13 residues. CDR3 nucleotides: TGCGCCAGCAGCTCGACTAGTGTGGAGACCCAGTACTTC. It specifies CASSSTSVETQYF.

Points on this clonotype: This is likely an artifact of a read error, given a far larger clone one base away. This sequence joins TRBV27 and TRBJ1-1; weak D call: TRBD1 (6 bases). Germline CDR1 and CDR2: MNHEY and SMNVEV (reference sequence). V was cut by 6 bases and J by 1 base, with 9 bases left in between. The CDR3 loop spans 13 amino acids. CDR3 residues: CASRLGGNTEAFF. In nucleotides, the CDR3 is TGTGCCAGCAGATTAGGGGGGAACACTGAAGCTTTCTTT.

The chain couples TRBV27 to TRBJ1-2; possible D gene TRBD1, 5 bases. Germline-derived CDR1 and CDR2 are MNHEY and SMNVEV (reference sequence). Trimming pared 4 bases from V and 8 bases from J, leaving 23 bases between. The CDR3 is 16 residues long. The CDR3 DNA is TGTGCCAGCAGTTCTCTAGACAGCAGTTTTTTTGAGGGCTACACCTTC. Translating gives CASSSLDSSFFEGYTF.

This clonotype was seen only a few times. The CDR3 here is CASSLYGDRGLNEQFF. The CDR3 region has the DNA TGTGCCAGCAGTTTATACGGGGACAGGGGGCTGAATGAGCAGTTCTTC. The rearrangement links TRBV12-3 or TRBV12-4 to TRBJ2-1; 12 positions match TRBD1. The V and J ends lost 2 bases and 7 bases, in that order; junction bases with no gene match: 6. This CDR3 comprises 16 residues.

This clonotype has just a few counts. V gene TRBV6-2 or TRBV6-3 combines with J gene TRBJ1-5; no reliable D call. V lost 0 bases and J 5 bases, leaving 8 bases between the germline ends. The germline CDR1 and CDR2 sequences are MNHEY and SVGEGT. The CDR3 totals 14 residues. The CDR3 DNA is TGTGCCAGCAGTTACTCTAGGTTTGATCAGCCCCAGCATTTT. Translated, it gives CASSYSRFDQPQHF.

This clonotype was seen a few times. The chain employs TRBV12-3 or TRBV12-4 and TRBJ2-3; D is undetermined. CDR3 length: 14 amino acids. V was cut by 2 bases and J by 0 bases, with 6 bases left in between. CDR3 in DNA: TGTGCCAGCAGTTTAAAGACCAGCACAGATACGCAGTATTTT. Translation gives CASSLKTSTDTQYF.

This clonotype was picked up a small number of times. The chain employs TRBV27 and TRBJ2-3; 8 bases are a match to TRBD2. Trimming removed 0 bases from V and 2 bases from J; junction bases left unmatched: 1. The CDR3 runs 15 residues. CDR1 MNHEY and CDR2 SMNVEV come from the germline V gene (reference sequence). CDR3: CASSLSTSVTDTQYF. The CDR3 coding sequence is TGTGCCAGCAGTTTATCGACTAGCGTCACAGATACGCAGTATTTT.

V and J are TRBV28 and TRBJ2-2; a weak D match, TRBD1 (6 bases). The CDR3 is 15 residues long. Trimming stripped 4 bases from V and 1 base from J, with 10 bases between. CDR1 is MDHEN and CDR2 is SYDVKM in the germline V gene. CDR3 region: CASSSPRGNTGELFF. The CDR3 region has the DNA TGTGCCAGCAGTTCCCCCAGGGGGAACACCGGGGAGCTGTTTTTT.

This clonotype came up a few times. The CDR3 protein is CASTRRTVTDTQYF. The CDR3 DNA reads TGTGCCAGCACGCGCAGGACAGTCACAGATACGCAGTATTTT. This chain uses TRBV2 with TRBJ2-3; tentative D call: TRBD1 (6 bases). V gave up 7 bases and J gave up 2 bases, with 13 bases separating them. The CDR3 consists of 14 residues. In germline, CDR1 is SNHLY, CDR2 FYNNEI.

The V call is TRBV5-6, the J call TRBJ2-3; 9 positions match TRBD2. The J segment lost 1 base and the V segment lost 3 bases, leaving 12 bases of the junction unmatched. Germline CDR1 and CDR2: SGHDT and YYEEEE. The CDR3 totals 18 residues. CDR3 coding DNA: TGTGCCAGCAGCTGGAGTCGGGCCTTAGCGGGAGGCACAGATACGCAGTATTTT. Amino acids: CASSWSRALAGGTDTQYF.

Points on this clonotype: The limits of the CDR3 on the DNA are not certain, so only TCRdb's listed CDR3 is given. V usage is TRBV29-1 and J usage is TRBJ1-1. The germline CDR1 and CDR2 sequences are SQVTM and ANQGSEA. The CDR3 is made up of 12 amino acids, end residues included. This chain's CDR3 is CNVHLQNTEAFF.

The chain joins TRBV12-3 or TRBV12-4 to TRBJ2-1; D is unresolved. This CDR3 has 10 amino acids. V dropped 6 bases and J dropped 13 bases, with 10 bases sitting between them. The CDR3 region has the DNA TGTGCCAGCAGCCCGATGGGACAGTTCTTC. Translating it yields CASSPMGQFF.

Only a few counts were recorded for this clonotype. The chain has TRBV5-5 and TRBJ1-2; 9 bases are a match to TRBD1. The CDR3 covers 15 residues. Germline loops: CDR1 SGHKS, CDR2 YYEKEE (reference sequence). V lost 2 bases and J lost 2; bases outside the gene matches: 4. CDR3 sequence reads: CASSFWTGANYGYTF. The DNA of the CDR3 is TGTGCCAGCAGCTTTTGGACAGGGGCGAACTATGGCTACACCTTC.

The chain carries TRBV5-1 and TRBJ1-1; 8 bases align to TRBD1. The trim removed 4 bases at V and 1 base at J, leaving 6 bases unmatched. The CDR3 extends over 15 amino acids. Germline lookup yields CDR1 SGHRS and CDR2 YFSETQ. In DNA form, the CDR3 reads TGCGCCAGCAGCGTGACGACAGGGGCGAACACTGAAGCTTTCTTT. Residues: CASSVTTGANTEAFF.

CDR3 sequence: CASSFLAGGPSHEQFF. As DNA, the CDR3 is TGCGCCAGCAGCTTTTTAGCGGGGGGGCCAAGTCATGAGCAGTTCTTC. V and J are TRBV5-1 and TRBJ2-1; TRBD2 agrees at 11 bases. The trim removed 2 bases at V and 8 bases at J, leaving 9 bases unmatched. The CDR3 length is 16 residues. CDR1 SGHRS and CDR2 YFSETQ come from the germline V gene.

The V call is TRBV27, the J call TRBJ1-1; D may be TRBD1 (6 bases). This CDR3 is built from 16 residues. Trimming removed 5 bases at V and 5 bases at J, with 21 bases between. Looked up from germline, CDR1 is MNHEY and CDR2 is SMNVEV (reference sequence). DNA for the CDR3: TGTGCCAGCAGTCGCATGACGGGACACCAGAGTACTGAAGCTTTCTTT. Its protein is CASSRMTGHQSTEAFF.

This clonotype appeared a few times. The J gene is TRBJ2-7, the V gene TRBV27, with 7 bases fitting TRBD1. CDR1 and CDR2 (germline): MNHEY, SMNVEV (reference sequence). This CDR3 spans 14 amino acids. The trim removed 4 bases at V and 2 bases at J, leaving 5 bases unmatched. The CDR3 DNA sequence: TGTGCCAGCAGTTCCGGGACAGAGACCTACGAGCAGTACTTC. Protein product: CASSSGTETYEQYF.